Included here is one T cell receptor (beta chain) sequence, with context. Its antigen is undetermined. This record comes from a study of CXCR3-negative and CXCR3-positive naive CD8 T cells. General study points: Fresh PBMCs were used in most assays, and CXCR3 expression partially decreased after cryopreservation. In naive cells, CXCR3-negative and CXCR3-positive subsets had similar TRBV-TRBJ usage; memory cells differed. Diversity in memory CD8+ cells fell much lower than the comparably high levels seen in both naive subsets.

The authors made the TRB cDNA libraries by 5' RACE using UMI labels. TCRdb reprocessed the 5' RACE reads and reports one entry per CDR3 protein, with no DNA. Its clone listing holds approximately 52,000 distinct CDR3 sequences. The CDR3 is 14 residues long. The germline CDR1 and CDR2 sequences are MRHNA and SNTAGT. The rearrangement joins TRBV6-4 to TRBJ2-3; TCRdb designates TRBD2, a call that cannot be tested without DNA. Sequencing used memory CD8+ T cells from blood. The clonotype originates from a human donor in good health. Some clones in this sample may be carry-over from other donors' samples. CDR3 residues: CASSGTSGTDTQYF.